This TCR beta chain is from a study of T cell changes during pregnancy in multiple sclerosis. Some clones are missing from TCRdb's copy, which holds only in-frame ones; the method was immunoSEQ multiplex PCR. The profile shows 40,000 to 60,000 clones, approximately 95% of them singletons. Germline V gene data show CDR1 as MNHEY and CDR2 as SMNVEV (reference sequence). V was shortened by 3 bases and J by 4 bases, with 12 bases between the two germline ends. The CDR3 length is 15 residues. The rearrangement uses TRBV27 and TRBJ2-2, with D possibly TRBD2 on 5 matching bases. The TCR comes from a female donor with multiple sclerosis, enrolled in a pregnancy study. Sample: CD4+ T cells from peripheral blood mononuclear cells, taken in the first trimester of pregnancy. The CDR3 bases are TGTGCCAGCAGTTTGGCCGGGGTGGGCACCGGGGAGCTGTTTTTT. Its translation is CASSLAGVGTGELFF.